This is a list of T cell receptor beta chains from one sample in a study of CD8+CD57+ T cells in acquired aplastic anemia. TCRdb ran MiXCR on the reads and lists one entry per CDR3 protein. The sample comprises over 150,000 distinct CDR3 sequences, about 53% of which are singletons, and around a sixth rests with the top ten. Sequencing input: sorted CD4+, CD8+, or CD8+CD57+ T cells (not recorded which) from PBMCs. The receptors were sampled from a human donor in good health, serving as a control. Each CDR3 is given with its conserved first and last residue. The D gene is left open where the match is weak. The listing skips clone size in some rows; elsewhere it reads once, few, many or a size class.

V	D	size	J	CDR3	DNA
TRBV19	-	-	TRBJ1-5	CASSIEGSNQPQHF	TGTGCCAGTAGTATAGAGGGAAGCAATCAGCCCCAGCATTTT
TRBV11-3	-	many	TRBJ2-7	CASSLGRGSNEQYF	TGTGCCAGCAGCTTAGGGCGGGGTTCCAACGAGCAGTACTTC
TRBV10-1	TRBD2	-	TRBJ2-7	CAISKAGSSYEQYF	TGTGCCATCAGTAAAGCGGGAAGCTCCTACGAGCAGTACTTC
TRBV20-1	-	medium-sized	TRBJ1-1	CSAREGHRMNTEAFF	TGCAGTGCTAGGGAGGGACACCGCATGAACACTGAAGCTTTCTTT
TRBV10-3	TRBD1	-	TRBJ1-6	CAIMAPGTDLYNSPLHF	TGTGCCATCATGGCCCCCGGGACAGACCTTTATAATTCACCCCTCCACTTT
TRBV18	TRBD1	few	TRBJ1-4	CASSLGQGTEKLFF	TGTGCCAGCTCACTAGGACAGGGGACGGAAAAACTGTTTTTT
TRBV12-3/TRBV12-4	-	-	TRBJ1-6	CASSWGGPLHF	TGTGCCAGCAGTTGGGGGGGGCCACTCCACTTT
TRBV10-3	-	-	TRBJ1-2	CAISDLQEDGYTF	TGTGCCATCAGTGATTTGCAGGAGGATGGCTACACCTTC
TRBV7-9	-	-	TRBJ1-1	CASTMDSANTEAFF	TGTGCCAGCACGATGGACAGTGCGAACACTGAAGCTTTCTTT
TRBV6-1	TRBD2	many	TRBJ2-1	CASRRSGGEYNEQFF	TGTGCCAGCAGGAGGAGTGGGGGGGAGTACAATGAGCAGTTCTTC
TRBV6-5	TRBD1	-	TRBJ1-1	CASSYSLGQTEAFF	TGTGCCAGCAGTTACTCTTTGGGACAGACTGAAGCTTTCTTT
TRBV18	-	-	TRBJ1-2	CASSPATVGYTF	TGTGCCAGCTCACCTGCTACGGTTGGCTACACCTTC
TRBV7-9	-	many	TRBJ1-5	CASSAGTDNQPQHF	TGTGCCAGCAGCGCGGGGACCGACAATCAGCCCCAGCATTTT
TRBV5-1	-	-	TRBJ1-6	CASSPGEGRENSPLHF	TGCGCCAGCAGCCCGGGGGAGGGACGGGAAAATTCACCCCTCCACTTT
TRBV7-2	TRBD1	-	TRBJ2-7	CASSSPGQGDEQYF	TGTGCCAGCAGCTCGCCGGGACAGGGCGACGAGCAGTACTTC
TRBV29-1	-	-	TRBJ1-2	CSEELRHSYTF	TGCAGCGAAGAACTGCGCCACAGCTACACCTTC
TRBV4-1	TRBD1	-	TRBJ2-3	CASSQDGTGGADTQCF	TGCGCCAGCAGCCAAGACGGGACAGGGGGGGCAGATACGCAGTGTTTT
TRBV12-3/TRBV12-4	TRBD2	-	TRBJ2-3	CASSLGLASDTQYF	TGTGCCAGCAGTTTAGGACTAGCTTCAGATACGCAGTATTTT
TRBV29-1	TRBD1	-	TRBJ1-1	CSVEGTGSLNTEAFF	TGCAGCGTTGAAGGGACAGGTAGTCTGAACACTGAAGCTTTCTTT
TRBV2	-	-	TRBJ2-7	CASGVQGFLGEQCF	TGTGCCAGCGGAGTACAGGGATTCTTAGGGGAGCAGTGCTTC
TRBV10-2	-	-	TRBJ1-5	CASSEPGVNQPQHF	TGCGCCAGCAGTGAGCCGGGCGTGAATCAGCCCCAGCATTTT
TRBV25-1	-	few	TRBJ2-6	CASRQAGPRQTNVLTF	TGTGCCAGCAGGCAGGCAGGGCCTCGACAGACCAACGTCCTGACTTTC
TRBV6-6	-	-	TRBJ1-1	CASRSHGRGDTEAFF	TGTGCCAGCAGGTCTCACGGACGGGGGGACACTGAAGCTTTCTTT
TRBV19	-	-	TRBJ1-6	CASRDRHNSPLHF	TGTGCCAGTAGAGACAGGCATAATTCACCCCTCCACTTT
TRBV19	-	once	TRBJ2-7	CARDQAAGDEYQYF	TGTGCTAGAGATCAGGCGGCAGGGGACGAATACCAGTACTTC
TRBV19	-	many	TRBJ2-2	CASSITFLDPGELFF	TGTGCCAGTAGTATTACGTTTTTGGACCCCGGGGAGCTGTTTTTT
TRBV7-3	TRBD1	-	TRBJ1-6	CASSLGSKGQVNSPLHF	TGTGCCAGCAGCTTAGGGTCCAAGGGACAGGTTAATTCACCCCTCCACTTT
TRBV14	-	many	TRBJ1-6	CASSQGLGSSYNSPLHF	TGTGCCAGCAGCCAAGGTCTCGGGAGCTCCTATAATTCACCCCTCCACTTT
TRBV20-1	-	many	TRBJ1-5	CSARDLTGSNSNQPQHF	TGCAGTGCTAGAGATCTGACAGGATCTAATAGCAATCAGCCCCAGCATTTT
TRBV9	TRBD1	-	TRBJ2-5	CASTIGQGRETRYF	TGTGCCAGCACCATAGGACAGGGCCGGGAGACCCGGTACTTC
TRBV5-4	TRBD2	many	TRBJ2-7	CASSRILAGVDYEQYF	TGTGCCAGCAGCAGGATTCTAGCGGGGGTCGACTACGAGCAGTACTTC
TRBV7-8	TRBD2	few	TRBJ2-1	CASSLSGGASWTEQFF	TGTGCCAGCAGCTTAAGCGGGGGGGCTTCGTGGACTGAGCAGTTCTTC
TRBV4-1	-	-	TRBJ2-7	CASSQSSGVYEQYF	TGCGCCAGCAGCCAATCTTCAGGCGTCTACGAGCAGTACTTC
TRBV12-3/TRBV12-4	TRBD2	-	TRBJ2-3	CASSLSGASTDTQYF	TGTGCCAGCAGTTTGAGCGGGGCTAGCACAGATACGCAGTATTTT
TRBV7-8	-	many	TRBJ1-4	CASSFKTSNDEKLFF	TGTGCCAGCAGCTTCAAGACATCGAACGATGAAAAACTGTTTTTT
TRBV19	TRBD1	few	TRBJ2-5	CASSVDRQRAETQYF	TGTGCCAGTAGTGTGGACAGGCAAAGGGCAGAGACCCAGTACTTC
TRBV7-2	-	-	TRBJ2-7	CASTVGGFYEQYF	TGTGCCAGCACCGTGGGGGGTTTCTACGAGCAGTACTTC
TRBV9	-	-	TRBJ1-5	CASSVEPHNQPQHF	TGTGCCAGCAGCGTAGAACCGCACAATCAGCCCCAGCATTTT
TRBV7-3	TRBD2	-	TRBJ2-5	CASSPSGTTKETQYF	TGTGCCAGCAGCCCATCCGGGACTACTAAAGAGACCCAGTACTTC
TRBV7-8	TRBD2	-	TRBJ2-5	CASSSRQGAGGRVETQYF	TGTGCCAGCAGCTCACGGCAGGGCGCGGGGGGTAGGGTGGAGACCCAGTACTTC
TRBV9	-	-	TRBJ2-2	CASTGAGELFF	TGTGCCAGCACGGGAGCCGGGGAGCTGTTTTTT
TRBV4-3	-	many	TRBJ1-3	CASSQELLRPSSGNTIYF	TGCGCCAGCAGCCAAGAGCTCTTACGCCCATCCTCTGGAAACACCATATATTTT
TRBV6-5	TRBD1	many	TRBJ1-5	CASSRQGMYSNQPQHF	TGTGCCAGCAGCAGACAGGGGATGTATAGCAATCAGCCCCAGCATTTT
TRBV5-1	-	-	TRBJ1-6	CASSLGSGNSSPLHF	TGCGCCAGCAGCTTGGGGTCAGGGAATAGTTCACCCCTCCACTTT
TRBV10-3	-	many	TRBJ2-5	CAISDVNQETQYF	TGTGCCATCAGTGACGTAAACCAAGAGACCCAGTACTTC
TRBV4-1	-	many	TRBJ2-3	CASSQEETLSTDTQYF	TGCGCCAGCAGCCAAGAGGAGACTCTCAGCACAGATACGCAGTATTTT
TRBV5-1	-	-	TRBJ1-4	CASRGATNEKLFF	TGCGCCAGCAGGGGTGCAACTAATGAAAAACTGTTTTTT
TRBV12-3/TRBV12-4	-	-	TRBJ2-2	CASSVRRGADGELFF	TGTGCCAGCAGCGTCAGGAGGGGCGCTGACGGGGAGCTGTTTTTT
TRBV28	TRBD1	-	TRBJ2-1	CASSSPGQGAYNEQFF	TGTGCCAGCAGCTCCCCCGGACAGGGGGCCTACAATGAGCAGTTCTTC
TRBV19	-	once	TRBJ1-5	CASSLWGRVKEGNQPQHF	TGTGCCAGTAGTTTATGGGGGCGTGTGAAAGAGGGCAATCAGCCCCAGCATTTT